The T cell receptor (beta chain) described here comes from a study of response to subunit inactivated influenza vaccine. Overall study findings and caveats: That few new T cells are recruited by each seasonal influenza vaccination was the authors' suggestion.

TCRdb analysed the RT-PCR reads with MiXCR anew, one entry per CDR3 protein. The table records about 700,000 distinct CDR3 sequences, roughly 15% of them present only once. Trimming shortened V by 0 bases and J by 2 bases, and 14 bases separated the two germline ends. The CDR3 loop spans 17 amino acids. CDR1 and CDR2 (germline): SGHTA, FQGNSA. A note on this clonotype: Its antigen is unidentified.

The TCR originated in a middle-aged man who received an inactivated influenza vaccine. The rearrangement uses TRBV7-2 and TRBJ1-3; D is unclear. Specimen: PBMCs from blood, collected around 15 days before vaccination. The CDR3 coding sequence is TGTGCCAGCAGCTTAGCGACGACGATGGCCGCTGGAAACACCATATATTTT. It yields the protein CASSLATTMAAGNTIYF.